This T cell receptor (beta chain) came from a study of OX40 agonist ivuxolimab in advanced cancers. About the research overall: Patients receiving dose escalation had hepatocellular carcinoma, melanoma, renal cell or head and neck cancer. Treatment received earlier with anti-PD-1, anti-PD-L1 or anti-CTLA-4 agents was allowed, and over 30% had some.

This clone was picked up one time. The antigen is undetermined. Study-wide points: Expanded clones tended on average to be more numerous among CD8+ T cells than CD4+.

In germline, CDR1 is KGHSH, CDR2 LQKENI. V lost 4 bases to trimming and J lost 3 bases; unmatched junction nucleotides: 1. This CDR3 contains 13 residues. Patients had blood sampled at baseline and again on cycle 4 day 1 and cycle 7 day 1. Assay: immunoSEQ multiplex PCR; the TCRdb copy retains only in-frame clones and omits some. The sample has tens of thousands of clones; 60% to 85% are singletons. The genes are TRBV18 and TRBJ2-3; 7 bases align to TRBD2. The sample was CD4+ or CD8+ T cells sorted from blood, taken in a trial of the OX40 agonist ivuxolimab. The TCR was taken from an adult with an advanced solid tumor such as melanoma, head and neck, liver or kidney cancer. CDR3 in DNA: TGTGCCAGCTCACGGGGGGGAACAGATACGCAGTATTTT. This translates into CASSRGGTDTQYF.